One and the same sample provided the 16 T cell receptor beta chains below, sequenced in a study of T cells in Graves' hyperthyroidism and ophthalmopathy. RNA transcripts were the template for amplifying TCR beta CDR3 regions. RT-PCR in the first round (using the HTBI primer set) targeted the TCR CDR3. MiXCR, applied by TCRdb to the multiplex PCR reads, yields one record per CDR3 protein. This sample has 450,000 to 600,000 distinct CDR3 sequences, with 12% to 15% found just once. The specimen sequenced was blood. The receptor set was obtained from a middle-aged woman with Graves' hyperthyroidism.

This clonotype has ten or more counts. J is TRBJ2-3 and V is TRBV29-1; D uncertain. This CDR3 is 10 amino acids long. Per germline, CDR1 SQVTM and CDR2 ANQGSEA. Trimming removed 7 bases at V and 8 bases at J, with 10 bases between. The CDR3 protein is CSAPGVTQYF. DNA for the CDR3: TGCAGCGCCCCAGGCGTTACGCAGTATTTT.

This rearrangement joins TRBV12-3 or TRBV12-4 to TRBJ2-1; D might be TRBD2 (7 bases). The V end lost 6 bases, the J end lost 10 bases, and 19 bases lay between the germline ends. This CDR3 has 14 amino acids. The CDR3, as DNA: TGTGCCAGCAGCTCGGGACATCGGGGGGAAGAGCAGTTCTTC. It encodes CASSSGHRGEEQFF.

This clonotype was seen repeatedly, ten times or more. The chain has TRBV2 and TRBJ2-1, with TRBD2 matching 7 bases. The V and J ends lost 7 bases and 3 bases, in that order; junction bases with no gene match: 9. The V gene's germline CDR1 is SNHLY and CDR2 FYNNEI. The CDR3 contains 15 residues. In DNA form, the CDR3 reads TGTGCCAGCATCGGGGGGACTGCGGTCTACAATGAGCAGTTCTTC. It is translated as CASIGGTAVYNEQFF.

This clonotype was seen repeatedly, ten times or more. The chain has TRBV20-1 and TRBJ1-1, with TRBD1 identical over 9 bases. Germline CDR1 and CDR2: DFQATT and SNEGSKA (reference sequence). The CDR3 runs to 15 residues. With 1 base clipped from V and 4 bases from J, the junction kept 7 bases outside the gene matches. The chain's CDR3 is CSARGLETGGTEAFF. The CDR3 nucleotides read TGCAGTGCTAGAGGTCTCGAGACAGGGGGCACTGAAGCTTTCTTT.

This chain uses TRBV6-1 with TRBJ2-7, with TRBD1 matching over 8 bases. Germline V CDR1 and CDR2: MNHNS, SASEGT. The CDR3 has 14 residues. V dropped 4 bases and J dropped 3; count of bases not matched to a gene: 5. The CDR3 sequence: CASSGGTGNYEQYF. The CDR3 DNA sequence: TGTGCCAGCAGTGGCGGGACAGGAAACTACGAGCAGTACTTC.

Many counts were recorded for this clonotype. This sequence joins TRBV18 and TRBJ2-7; possible D gene TRBD2, 6 bases. Between the trimmed V and J ends, which lost 2 bases and 6 bases, there was a span of 20 bases. Germline V CDR1 and CDR2: KGHSH, LQKENI. CDR3 length: 16 amino acids. CDR3 in DNA: TGTGCCAGCTCACCAAGGGACCAGCCGGGACTCGCCGAGCAGTACTTC. It specifies CASSPRDQPGLAEQYF.

Of note for this clonotype: No conserved phenylalanine or tryptophan is present at the end of the CDR3, so a read error is the likely explanation. The chain links TRBV20-1 to TRBJ2-5; TRBD2 aligns across 13 bases. The CDR3 totals 17 residues. V was pared by 2 bases and J by 2 bases, with 8 bases of the junction left unmatched. The germline CDR1 and CDR2 sequences are DFQATT and SNEGSKA (reference sequence). CDR3 in DNA: TGCAGTGCTAGACCGATACTAGCGGGAGGGCCTCAAGAGACCCAGTACCTC. Translating gives CSARPILAGGPQETQYL.

This clonotype has ten or more counts. The V and J genes are TRBV28 and TRBJ1-6; tentatively, D is TRBD1 (6 bases). Looked up from germline, CDR1 is MDHEN and CDR2 is SYDVKM. V lost 7 bases, J lost 10 bases, and 17 bases lay in between. The CDR3 has 14 amino acids. The CDR3 sequence: CASNAGQIRSPLHF. CDR3 in DNA: TGTGCCAGCAATGCCGGACAGATCCGATCACCCCTCCACTTT.

The chain has TRBV9 and TRBJ2-2; either TRBD1 or TRBD2 may supply D (5 bases each). This CDR3 has 14 residues. Deletions cut 3 bases from V and 6 bases from J, with 12 bases between. Germline CDR1 and CDR2: SGDLS and YYNGEE. The CDR3 protein is CASSAREGSGELFF. The DNA of the CDR3 is TGTGCCAGCAGCGCCCGCGAGGGGTCCGGGGAGCTGTTTTTT.

The rearrangement joins TRBV10-3 to TRBJ2-2; TRBD2 matches 7 bases. V lost 3 bases to trimming and J lost 7 bases; unmatched junction nucleotides: 8. Germline V gene data show CDR1 as ENHRY and CDR2 as SYGVKD. This CDR3 spans 15 amino acids. The CDR3 is CAISEPGTNLGELFF. The DNA for the CDR3 is TGTGCCATCAGTGAACCCGGGACTAATCTCGGGGAGCTGTTTTTT.

In this sample, this clonotype turned up once. The J gene is TRBJ2-1, the V gene TRBV14; D unclear. The length of the CDR3 is 15 residues. The V and J ends lost 2 bases and 0 bases respectively, with 8 bases between them. CDR1 is SGHDN and CDR2 is FVKESK in the germline V gene. CDR3 DNA sequence: TGTGCCAGCAGCCAATTGGAGAGCTCCTACAATGAGCAGTTCTTC. Protein product: CASSQLESSYNEQFF.

The DNA of the CDR3 is TGCGCCAGCAGCCAAGAGCCAGGGTCTGGAAACACCATATATTTT. Residues: CASSQEPGSGNTIYF. V usage is TRBV4-1 and J usage is TRBJ1-3; TRBD1 is a possible D gene (5 bases). The CDR3 consists of 15 residues. The V and J ends lost 0 bases and 1 base respectively, with 7 bases between them. Germline CDR1 reads MGHRA; CDR2 reads YSYEKL.

This clonotype was seen many times. The V gene is TRBV5-1, the J gene TRBJ1-5, with a tentative D call TRBD1 (5 bases). The CDR3 is made up of 14 amino acids. The ends were cut back, 4 bases at V and 6 bases at J, with 14 bases in the middle. Germline V lookup: CDR1 SGHRS, CDR2 YFSETQ. This CDR3 reads CASSQSGGSQPQHF. The CDR3 DNA reads as TGCGCCAGCAGCCAATCGGGGGGGAGTCAGCCCCAGCATTTT.

This clonotype was found many times. The CDR3 loop reads CASSPGTSGSHSYEQYF. The CDR3 DNA is TGTGCCAGCAGCCCAGGGACTAGCGGGAGCCACTCCTACGAGCAGTACTTC. V is TRBV11-3 and J is TRBJ2-7, with 14 bases lining up with TRBD2. Germline CDR1 SGHNT, CDR2 YENEEA. Trimming cost V 5 bases and J 0 bases; bases outside gene matches: 6. The CDR3 contains 17 residues.

This clonotype was recorded a few times. The chain recombines TRBV6-2 or TRBV6-3 with TRBJ2-7, with 12 bases that match TRBD1. Germline CDR1 is MNHEY and CDR2 is SVGEGT. This CDR3 is 15 amino acids long. V dropped 10 bases and J dropped 5; count of bases not matched to a gene: 12. The CDR3 is CAIPLTGTGGNEQYF. The CDR3 DNA follows: TGTGCCATCCCTTTGACCGGGACAGGGGGCAACGAGCAGTACTTC.

This chain links TRBV29-1 with TRBJ2-7; 10 bases match TRBD2. The germline CDR1 and CDR2 sequences are SQVTM and ANQGSEA. The V gene end was trimmed by 3 bases and the J gene end by 1 base; junction bases not matched to a gene: 6. This CDR3 spans 15 amino acids. CDR3 DNA: TGCAGCGTTGATGGCGTAGCGGGAGGATCCTACGAGCAGTACTTC. Encoded protein: CSVDGVAGGSYEQYF.